A selection of T cell receptor beta chains follows, all from one sample in a study of T cell changes during pregnancy in multiple sclerosis. Sequencing was performed with immunoSEQ multiplex PCR; in TCRdb, only in-frame clones are kept and a portion is missing. The profile shows tens of thousands of clones, 80% to 95% of them singletons. Sample: peripheral blood, taken after pregnancy. Every receptor here comes from a female donor with multiple sclerosis, enrolled in a pregnancy study. CDR3s include the opening cysteine and the closing phenylalanine or tryptophan. The order of the fields is J gene, clone size, V gene, D gene, CDR3 DNA, CDR3 protein. The D gene is left open where the match is weak. The size field is filled for only some rows; it gives once, few, many or a size class.

j_call: TRBJ1-5
clone_size: -
v_call: TRBV7-6
d_call: -
cdr3_nt: TGTGCCAGCAGCTTGGGGGGTCTTCAGCCCCAGCATTTT
cdr3_aa: CASSLGGLQPQHF

j_call: TRBJ1-6
clone_size: -
v_call: TRBV25-1
d_call: TRBD1
cdr3_nt: TGTGCCAGCAGTGAGCTAGGCACAGGGGTTAATTCACCCCTCCACTTT
cdr3_aa: CASSELGTGVNSPLHF

j_call: TRBJ2-1
clone_size: once
v_call: TRBV6-1
d_call: TRBD2
cdr3_nt: TGTGCCGGGCAGCGGGGGGATTACAATGAGCAGTTCTTC
cdr3_aa: CAGQRGDYNEQFF

j_call: TRBJ1-1
clone_size: -
v_call: TRBV6-4
d_call: -
cdr3_nt: TGTGCCAGCAGTGCTTCGTCGGCGGGGGCGACTGAAGCTTTCTTT
cdr3_aa: CASSASSAGATEAFF

j_call: TRBJ2-7
clone_size: -
v_call: TRBV19
d_call: TRBD1
cdr3_nt: TGTGCCAGTAGTATCACCGGGACAGGGTTTTACGAGCAGTACTTC
cdr3_aa: CASSITGTGFYEQYF

j_call: TRBJ1-1
clone_size: -
v_call: TRBV5-1
d_call: -
cdr3_nt: TGCGCCAGCAGGGGGCAAGTCGCTGAAGCTTTCTTT
cdr3_aa: CASRGQVAEAFF

j_call: TRBJ1-1
clone_size: -
v_call: TRBV7-2
d_call: -
cdr3_nt: TGTGCCAGCAGCTTACCCCAGAACACTGAAGCTTTCTTT
cdr3_aa: CASSLPQNTEAFF

j_call: TRBJ1-1
clone_size: -
v_call: TRBV10-3
d_call: TRBD1
cdr3_nt: TGTGCCATCAGTCTAAAACCACCGGGACAGGCTACTGAAGCTTTCTTT
cdr3_aa: CAISLKPPGQATEAFF

j_call: TRBJ2-7
clone_size: -
v_call: TRBV7-2
d_call: -
cdr3_nt: TGTGCCAGCAGCTTAGGGAGGGGGCGCGTCTACGAGCAGTACTTC
cdr3_aa: CASSLGRGRVYEQYF

j_call: TRBJ1-3
clone_size: -
v_call: TRBV5-6
d_call: TRBD1
cdr3_nt: TGTGCCAGCAGACCTACAGGGGGACCTGGAAACACCATATATTTT
cdr3_aa: CASRPTGGPGNTIYF

j_call: TRBJ2-7
clone_size: -
v_call: TRBV7-9
d_call: TRBD2
cdr3_nt: TGTGCCAGCGGACTAGCGGGAGGGAACGAGCAGTACTTC
cdr3_aa: CASGLAGGNEQYF

j_call: TRBJ2-3
clone_size: -
v_call: TRBV6-1
d_call: TRBD2
cdr3_nt: TGTGCCAGCAGTGTTGTGGGACTACCCCTGGGTACGCAGTATTTT
cdr3_aa: CASSVVGLPLGTQYF

j_call: TRBJ2-5
clone_size: -
v_call: TRBV7-2
d_call: TRBD1
cdr3_nt: TGTGCCAGCAGCATCGGACAGGGGTTTTGGGAGACCCAGTACTTC
cdr3_aa: CASSIGQGFWETQYF

j_call: TRBJ1-5
clone_size: -
v_call: TRBV5-6
d_call: -
cdr3_nt: TGTGCCAGCAGCTTGGGGCAGGTCAATCAGCCCCAGCATTTT
cdr3_aa: CASSLGQVNQPQHF

j_call: TRBJ1-2
clone_size: -
v_call: TRBV6-6
d_call: -
cdr3_nt: TGTGCCAGCAGTTACTCGAGGGCCGGGGGAGAGGGCTACACCTTC
cdr3_aa: CASSYSRAGGEGYTF

j_call: TRBJ1-6
clone_size: -
v_call: TRBV7-3
d_call: TRBD1
cdr3_nt: TGTGCCAGCAGCCTCACAGGGGCCCATTCACCCCTCCACTTT
cdr3_aa: CASSLTGAHSPLHF

j_call: TRBJ2-5
clone_size: -
v_call: TRBV4-1
d_call: -
cdr3_nt: TGCGCCAGCAGCCAAGATCCTACAGGGCCACAAGAGACCCAGTACTTC
cdr3_aa: CASSQDPTGPQETQYF

j_call: TRBJ2-3
clone_size: -
v_call: TRBV2
d_call: -
cdr3_nt: TGTGCCAGCAGTGAAGTGGCGGGGACGAATACGCAGTATTTT
cdr3_aa: CASSEVAGTNTQYF

j_call: TRBJ1-2
clone_size: -
v_call: TRBV6-5
d_call: TRBD1
cdr3_nt: TGTGCCAGCAGTTTACAGGGGGGGGGAAACTATGGCTACACCTTC
cdr3_aa: CASSLQGGGNYGYTF

j_call: TRBJ2-1
clone_size: -
v_call: TRBV19
d_call: -
cdr3_nt: TGTGCCAGTAGGACAGGACAATACAATGAGCAGTTCTTC
cdr3_aa: CASRTGQYNEQFF

j_call: TRBJ2-7
clone_size: once
v_call: TRBV6-6
d_call: TRBD2
cdr3_nt: TGTGCCAGCAGTTACTCCGGGACTAGCGGAGTCTACGAGCAGTACTTC
cdr3_aa: CASSYSGTSGVYEQYF

j_call: TRBJ2-2
clone_size: -
v_call: TRBV6-4
d_call: -
cdr3_nt: TGTGCCAGCAGTGACGGAGAGGAGAACACCGGGGAGCTGTTTTTT
cdr3_aa: CASSDGEENTGELFF